A selection of T cell receptor beta chains follows, all from one sample in a study of T-cell reconstitution after alpha-beta-depleted transplantation in children. TCRdb redid the calling of the PCR reads with MiXCR, one entry per CDR3 protein. The data contain fewer than 350,000 distinct CDR3 sequences, approximately 7.3% of them singletons. Sequencing used peripheral blood, obtained 360 days after TCRalphabeta/CD19-depleted stem cell transplant. These receptors were collected from a female patient between 2 and 15 years old who had a stem cell transplant for Fanconi anemia, so the T cells may come from the graft donor. The CDR3 runs from the conserved cysteine through the conserved F or W. D genes are given only for firm matches. Size is omitted from some rows. Given values are once, few, many or a class for expanded clones.

d_gene	j_gene	v_gene	abundance	CDR3aa	CDR3nt
NA	TRBJ2-3	TRBV2	many	CASSATDVLGDTQYF	TGTGCCAGCAGTGCAACGGACGTCCTAGGAGATACGCAGTATTTT
NA	TRBJ1-2	TRBV5-6	many	CASSPPSPGEGYTF	TGTGCCAGCAGCCCACCCTCTCCGGGGGAAGGCTACACCTTC
TRBD1	TRBJ1-6	TRBV20-1	many	CSATHGTDNSPLHF	TGCAGTGCCACCCATGGGACAGATAATTCACCCCTCCACTTT
NA	TRBJ2-3	TRBV28	many	CASRTGAEGSDTQYF	TGTGCCAGCAGGACCGGGGCAGAAGGGTCAGATACGCAGTATTTT
NA	TRBJ1-6	TRBV20-1	NA	CSAASGEARSPLHF	TGCAGTGCAGCGTCTGGGGAAGCGAGATCACCCCTCCACTTT
NA	TRBJ2-7	TRBV25-1	many	CASRARGRHEQYF	TGTGCCAGCCGTGCACGGGGTCGGCACGAGCAGTACTTC
TRBD2	TRBJ2-5	TRBV7-2	few	CASSGRLAGVGETQYF	TGTGCCAGCAGCGGGCGACTAGCGGGAGTGGGAGAGACCCAGTACTTC
NA	TRBJ2-1	TRBV9	many	CASSQERASYNEQFF	TGTGCCAGCAGCCAGGAGCGGGCCTCCTACAATGAGCAGTTCTTC
NA	TRBJ1-4	TRBV11-2	few	CASSPRGSVVTNEKLFF	TGTGCCAGCAGCCCCCGCGGCAGTGTCGTAACTAATGAAAAACTGTTTTTT
NA	TRBJ1-2	TRBV20-1	few	CSASPDNYGYTF	TGCAGTGCCTCGCCTGATAACTATGGCTACACCTTC
NA	TRBJ1-1	TRBV5-5	NA	CASSFGNRVNTEAFF	TGTGCCAGCAGCTTCGGAAACAGGGTGAACACTGAAGCTTTCTTT
NA	TRBJ2-1	TRBV20-1	many	CSARLIKGQGLTYNEQFF	TGCAGTGCTAGATTAATAAAGGGTCAGGGGTTAACATACAATGAGCAGTTCTTC
NA	TRBJ2-2	TRBV5-5	NA	CASSSPPGELFF	TGTGCCAGCAGCTCGCCTCCCGGGGAGCTGTTTTTT
TRBD2	TRBJ2-3	TRBV11-2	few	CASSSWTSAGDTQYF	TGTGCCAGCAGCTCGTGGACTAGCGCCGGAGATACGCAGTATTTT
NA	TRBJ1-1	TRBV28	few	CASTNRVTVEAFF	TGTGCCAGCACCAATCGGGTGACGGTTGAAGCTTTCTTT
NA	TRBJ1-6	TRBV28	many	CASSLLGTNSPLHF	TGTGCCAGCAGTTTATTGGGGACAAATTCACCCCTCCACTTT
NA	TRBJ2-1	TRBV11-3	few	CASSLGGWGSGNNEQFF	TGTGCCAGCAGCTTAGGTGGATGGGGGTCTGGGAACAATGAGCAGTTCTTC
TRBD2	TRBJ2-1	TRBV3-1	NA	CASSPLAGGDNEQFF	TGTGCCAGCAGCCCTCTAGCGGGAGGGGACAATGAGCAGTTCTTC
NA	TRBJ2-3	TRBV20-1	many	CSARAAFTDTQYF	TGCAGTGCTAGAGCGGCATTCACAGATACGCAGTATTTT
NA	TRBJ1-2	TRBV6-1	NA	CASSDIPGQTSYGYTF	TGTGCCAGCAGTGACATCCCTGGACAGACCTCCTATGGCTACACCTTC
NA	TRBJ2-7	TRBV25-1	NA	CASRGGVGEQYF	TGTGCCAGCAGAGGAGGCGTGGGTGAGCAGTACTTC
TRBD2	TRBJ2-7	TRBV12-3/TRBV12-4	NA	CASTSRGRGGLKEQYF	TGTGCCAGCACCTCTAGGGGGCGGGGGGGCCTTAAAGAGCAGTACTTC
NA	TRBJ2-1	TRBV11-2	few	CASRPLTYRAGGNEQFF	TGTGCCAGCCGACCCCTCACTTACAGGGCTGGGGGCAATGAGCAGTTCTTC
NA	TRBJ2-5	TRBV15	many	CATSRVVGTETQYF	TGTGCCACCAGCAGAGTAGTAGGGACAGAGACCCAGTACTTC
NA	TRBJ1-2	TRBV11-1	NA	CASSFGNTANGYTF	TGTGCCAGCAGCTTCGGGAACACCGCCAATGGCTACACCTTC
NA	TRBJ1-2	TRBV7-3	few	CASSQAQGSGGYTF	TGTGCCAGCAGCCAAGCCCAGGGGTCGGGCGGCTACACCTTC
NA	TRBJ1-2	TRBV29-1	many	CSVEELRGGGDGYTF	TGCAGCGTTGAAGAATTAAGGGGAGGAGGGGATGGCTACACCTTC
TRBD2	TRBJ2-3	TRBV2	few	CASSERLAARGGQYF	TGTGCCAGCAGTGAACGCCTAGCGGCCCGGGGGGGGCAGTATTTT
TRBD2	TRBJ2-1	TRBV11-2	many	CASSPASGPYNEQFF	TGTGCCAGCAGCCCCGCTAGCGGTCCCTACAATGAGCAGTTCTTC
NA	TRBJ1-5	TRBV6-2/TRBV6-3	NA	CASSYPGYNQPQHF	TGTGCCAGCAGTTACCCGGGATACAATCAGCCCCAGCATTTT
TRBD2	TRBJ2-2	TRBV3-1	few	CASSQVNSGRAFTGELFF	TGTGCCAGCAGCCAGGTGAATAGCGGGAGGGCGTTCACCGGGGAGCTGTTTTTT
TRBD1	TRBJ2-7	TRBV7-2	many	CASSTRTGGSYEQYF	TGTGCCAGCAGCACGAGGACAGGGGGTTCCTACGAGCAGTACTTC
NA	TRBJ2-7	TRBV28	many	CASSLRGYEQYF	TGTGCCAGCAGTTTGCGGGGCTACGAGCAGTACTTC
TRBD2	TRBJ2-2	TRBV12-3/TRBV12-4	many	CASSPRGGVTNTGELFF	TGTGCCAGCAGTCCCCGTGGGGGGGTCACGAACACCGGGGAGCTGTTTTTT
TRBD2	TRBJ2-5	TRBV28	many	CASTGLAGGTETQYF	TGTGCCAGCACGGGACTAGCGGGAGGAACGGAGACCCAGTACTTC
TRBD1	TRBJ1-1	TRBV2	few	CASTDRGRVAFF	TGTGCCAGCACGGACAGGGGGCGCGTAGCTTTCTTT
TRBD1	TRBJ2-3	TRBV4-2	NA	CASSQEGQGAGADTQYF	TGTGCCAGCAGCCAAGAGGGACAGGGGGCTGGTGCAGATACGCAGTATTTT
TRBD2	TRBJ2-5	TRBV10-2	NA	CASKKGLQRGGRETQYF	TGCGCCAGCAAAAAGGGGCTTCAGCGGGGGGGCCGGGAGACCCAGTACTTC
NA	TRBJ1-5	TRBV10-3	many	CAISEFLDSNQPQHF	TGTGCCATCAGTGAATTCCTCGACAGCAATCAGCCCCAGCATTTT
NA	TRBJ2-7	TRBV9	many	CASSVESGYSYEQYF	TGTGCCAGCAGCGTAGAGTCAGGATACTCCTACGAGCAGTACTTC
NA	TRBJ2-3	TRBV10-3	many	CAISGTIPPLTDTQYF	TGTGCCATCAGTGGGACCATTCCTCCCCTCACAGATACGCAGTATTTT
TRBD2	TRBJ2-1	TRBV6-5	NA	CASSYRGLAGGPHRNEQFF	TGTGCCAGCAGTTACCGGGGACTAGCGGGGGGACCCCACCGAAATGAGCAGTTCTTC
TRBD1	TRBJ2-2	TRBV12-3/TRBV12-4	many	CASSYRGGGITGELFF	TGTGCCAGCAGCTACAGGGGTGGGGGCATCACCGGGGAGCTGTTTTTT
NA	TRBJ2-7	TRBV6-2/TRBV6-3	NA	CASRPGAQSSYEQYF	TGTGCCAGCAGACCCGGCGCCCAGAGCTCCTACGAGCAGTACTTC
TRBD1	TRBJ2-7	TRBV18	few	CASSPFLGQVSEQYF	TGTGCCAGCTCACCATTCTTGGGACAGGTATCCGAGCAGTACTTC
NA	TRBJ2-4	TRBV3-1	NA	CASSQRQGLGDIQYF	TGTGCCAGCAGCCAACGTCAGGGGCTTGGGGACATTCAGTACTTC